Given below is one TCR beta chain in context. Antigen specificity is unknown. The sample is drawn from a study of OX40 agonist ivuxolimab in advanced cancers. Study overall: At doses from 0.01 to 10 mg/kg, patients were given intravenous ivuxolimab every 2 weeks. Antecedent anti-PD-1, anti-PD-L1 or anti-CTLA-4 therapy was permissible, with over 35% having received some.

Assay: immunoSEQ multiplex PCR; the TCRdb copy retains only in-frame clones and omits some. The table has around 58,000 clones, over 75% seen once. V gave up 9 bases and J gave up 6 bases, with 13 bases separating them. The CDR3 has 12 residues. The germline CDR1 and CDR2 sequences are MDHEN and SYDVKM. Broader study findings: On average, CD8+ T cells showed a greater number of expanded clones than CD4+.

The sample was CD4+ or CD8+ T cells sorted from blood, taken in a trial of the OX40 agonist ivuxolimab. The rearrangement links TRBV28 to TRBJ2-3; either TRBD1 or TRBD2 may supply D (5 bases each). This TCR came from an adult with an advanced solid tumor such as melanoma, head and neck, liver or kidney cancer. The CDR3 is CASWDGKDTQYF. DNA for the CDR3: TGTGCCAGTTGGGACGGGAAGGATACGCAGTATTTT.